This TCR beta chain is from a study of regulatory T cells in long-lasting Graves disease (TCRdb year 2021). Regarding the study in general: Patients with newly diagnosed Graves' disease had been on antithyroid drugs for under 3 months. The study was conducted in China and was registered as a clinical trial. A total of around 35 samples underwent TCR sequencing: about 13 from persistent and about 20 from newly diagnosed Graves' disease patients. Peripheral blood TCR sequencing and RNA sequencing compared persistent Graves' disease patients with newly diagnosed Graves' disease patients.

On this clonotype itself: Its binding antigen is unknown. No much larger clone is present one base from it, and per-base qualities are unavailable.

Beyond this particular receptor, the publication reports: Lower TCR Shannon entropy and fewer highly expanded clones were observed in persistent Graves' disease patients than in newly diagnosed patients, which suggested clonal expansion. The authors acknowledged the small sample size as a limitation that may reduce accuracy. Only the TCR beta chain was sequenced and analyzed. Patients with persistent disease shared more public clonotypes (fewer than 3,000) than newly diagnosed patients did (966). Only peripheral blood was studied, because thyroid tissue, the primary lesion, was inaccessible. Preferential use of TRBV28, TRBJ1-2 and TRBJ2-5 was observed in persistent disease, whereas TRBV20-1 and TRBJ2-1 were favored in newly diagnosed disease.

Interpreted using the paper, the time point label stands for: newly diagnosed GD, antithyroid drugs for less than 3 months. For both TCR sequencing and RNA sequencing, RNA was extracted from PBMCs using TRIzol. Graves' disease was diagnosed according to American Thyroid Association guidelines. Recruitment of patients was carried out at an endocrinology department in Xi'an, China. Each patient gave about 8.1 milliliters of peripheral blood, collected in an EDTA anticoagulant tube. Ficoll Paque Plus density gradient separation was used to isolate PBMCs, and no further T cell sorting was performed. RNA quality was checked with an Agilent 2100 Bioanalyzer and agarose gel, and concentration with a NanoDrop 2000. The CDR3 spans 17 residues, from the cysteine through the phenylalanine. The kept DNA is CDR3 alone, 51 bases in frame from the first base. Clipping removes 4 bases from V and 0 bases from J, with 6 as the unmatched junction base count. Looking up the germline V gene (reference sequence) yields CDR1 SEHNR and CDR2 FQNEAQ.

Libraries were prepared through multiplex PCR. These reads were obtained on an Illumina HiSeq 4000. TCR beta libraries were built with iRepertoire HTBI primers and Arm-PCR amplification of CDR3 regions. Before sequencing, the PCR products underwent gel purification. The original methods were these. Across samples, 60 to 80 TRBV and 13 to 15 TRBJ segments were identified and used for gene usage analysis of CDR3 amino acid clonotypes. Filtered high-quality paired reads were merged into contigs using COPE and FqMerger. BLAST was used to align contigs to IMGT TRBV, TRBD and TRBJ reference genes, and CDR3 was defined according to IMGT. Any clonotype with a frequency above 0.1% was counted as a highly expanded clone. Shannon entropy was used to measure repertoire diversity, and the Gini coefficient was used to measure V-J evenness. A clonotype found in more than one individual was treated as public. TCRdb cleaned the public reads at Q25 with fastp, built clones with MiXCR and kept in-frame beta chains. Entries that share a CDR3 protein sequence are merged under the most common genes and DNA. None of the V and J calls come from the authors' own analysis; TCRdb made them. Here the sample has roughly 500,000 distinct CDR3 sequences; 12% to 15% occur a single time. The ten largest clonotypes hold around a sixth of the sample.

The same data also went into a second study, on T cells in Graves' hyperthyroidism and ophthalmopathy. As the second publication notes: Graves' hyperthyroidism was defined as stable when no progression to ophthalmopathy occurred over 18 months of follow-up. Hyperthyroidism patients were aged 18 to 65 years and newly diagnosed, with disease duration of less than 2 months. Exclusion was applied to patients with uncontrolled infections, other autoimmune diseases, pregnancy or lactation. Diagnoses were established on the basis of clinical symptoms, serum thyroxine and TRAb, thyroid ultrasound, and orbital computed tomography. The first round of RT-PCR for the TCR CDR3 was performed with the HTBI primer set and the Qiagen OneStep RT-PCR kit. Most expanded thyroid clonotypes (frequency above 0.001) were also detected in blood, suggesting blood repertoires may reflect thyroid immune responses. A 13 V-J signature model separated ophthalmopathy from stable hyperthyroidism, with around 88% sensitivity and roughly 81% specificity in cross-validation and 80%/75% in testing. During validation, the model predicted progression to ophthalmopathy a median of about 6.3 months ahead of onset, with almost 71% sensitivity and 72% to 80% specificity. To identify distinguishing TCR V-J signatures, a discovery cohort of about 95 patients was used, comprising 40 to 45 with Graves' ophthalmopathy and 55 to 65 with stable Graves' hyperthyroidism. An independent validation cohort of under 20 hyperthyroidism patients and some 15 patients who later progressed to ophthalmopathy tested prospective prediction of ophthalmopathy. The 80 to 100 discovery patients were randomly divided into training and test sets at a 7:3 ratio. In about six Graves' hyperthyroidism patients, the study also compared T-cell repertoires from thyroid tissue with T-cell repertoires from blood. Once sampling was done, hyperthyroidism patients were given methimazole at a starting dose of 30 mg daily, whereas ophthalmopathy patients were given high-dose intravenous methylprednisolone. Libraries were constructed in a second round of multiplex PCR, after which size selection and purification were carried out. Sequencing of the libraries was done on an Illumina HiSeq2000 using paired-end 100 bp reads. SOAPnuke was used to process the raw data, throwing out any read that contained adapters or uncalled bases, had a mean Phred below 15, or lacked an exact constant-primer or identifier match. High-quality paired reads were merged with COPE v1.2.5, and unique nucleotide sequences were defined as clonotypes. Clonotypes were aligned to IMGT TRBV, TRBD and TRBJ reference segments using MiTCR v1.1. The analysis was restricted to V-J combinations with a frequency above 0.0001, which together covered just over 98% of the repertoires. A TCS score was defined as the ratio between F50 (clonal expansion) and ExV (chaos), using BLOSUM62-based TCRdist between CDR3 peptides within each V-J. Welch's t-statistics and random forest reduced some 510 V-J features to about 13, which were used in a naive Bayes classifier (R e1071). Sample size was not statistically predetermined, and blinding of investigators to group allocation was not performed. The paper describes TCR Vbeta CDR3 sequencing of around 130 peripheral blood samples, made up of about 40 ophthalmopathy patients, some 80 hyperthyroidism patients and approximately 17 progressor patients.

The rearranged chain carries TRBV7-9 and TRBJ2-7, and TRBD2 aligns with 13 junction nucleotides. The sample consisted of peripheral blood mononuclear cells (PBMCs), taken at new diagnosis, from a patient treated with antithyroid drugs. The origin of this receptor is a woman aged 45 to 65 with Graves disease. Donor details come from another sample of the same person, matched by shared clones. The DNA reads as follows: TGTGCCAGCAGCTCGGGACTAGCGGGGCGGAGCTCCTACGAGCAGTACTTC. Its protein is CASSSGLAGRSSYEQYF.